The 8 T cell receptor beta chains below were found in one sample sequenced in a study of neurological immune-mediated disorders. In TCRdb, the 5' RACE reads were re-called with MiXCR into one record per CDR3 protein. In the table there are 50,000 or so distinct CDR3 sequences, 10% of which are singletons. Sequenced material: PBMCs. The receptor source for this set is a woman in her forties with HTLV-1-associated myelopathy (HAM/TSP).

This clonotype was recorded at least ten times. The rearrangement joins TRBV9 to TRBJ2-2, with D uncertain. V lost 0 bases and J 7 bases, leaving 4 bases between the germline ends. Per the germline V gene, CDR1 is SGDLS and CDR2 is YYNGEE. CDR3 length: 12 amino acids. CDR3: CASSVVGGELFF. The DNA for the CDR3 is TGTGCCAGCAGCGTAGTAGGCGGGGAGCTGTTTTTT.

This clonotype was counted many times. This rearrangement joins TRBV2 to TRBJ1-3; tentatively, D is TRBD1 (5 bases). CDR3 length: 18 residues. Per germline, CDR1 SNHLY and CDR2 FYNNEI. The germline V and J ends were trimmed by 2 bases and 0 bases, with 17 bases remaining between them. As DNA, the CDR3 is TGTGCCAGCAGTGAAAGTCGGGTCACGGGACTCTCTGGAAACACCATATATTTT. It is translated as CASSESRVTGLSGNTIYF.

J is TRBJ2-3 and V is TRBV5-1; TRBD2 matches 7 bases. With V trimmed by 2 bases and J by 0 bases, 3 bases remained unmatched. Per germline, CDR1 SGHRS and CDR2 YFSETQ. This CDR3 spans 15 amino acids. CDR3 in amino acids: CASSFGGTSTDTQYF. CDR3 DNA: TGCGCCAGCAGCTTCGGGGGGACTAGCACAGATACGCAGTATTTT.

This clonotype was counted at least ten times. This chain links TRBV20-1 with TRBJ1-2; TRBD1 aligns across 9 bases. In germline, CDR1 is DFQATT, CDR2 SNEGSKA (reference sequence). The V and J ends lost 5 bases and 1 base, in that order; junction bases with no gene match: 11. CDR3 length equals 16 residues. The CDR3 DNA follows: TGCAGTGCTCAATTCAACAGGGGGCTATTTAACTATGGCTACACCTTC. Translated: CSAQFNRGLFNYGYTF.

This clonotype was recorded at least ten times. V and J are TRBV5-1 and TRBJ2-1, with D perhaps TRBD2 (6 bases). Germline V gene sequence: CDR1 SGHRS, CDR2 YFSETQ. Trimming shortened V by 4 bases and J by 2 bases, and 16 bases separated the two germline ends. The CDR3 is 16 residues long. The CDR3 bases are TGCGCCAGCAGCAACGGACTAACTCTACCCTACAATGAGCAGTTCTTC. Translation gives CASSNGLTLPYNEQFF.

This clonotype was found many times. The chain links TRBV6-2 or TRBV6-3 to TRBJ2-1; D is possibly TRBD2 (7 bases). The V and J ends lost 0 bases and 1 base respectively, with 10 bases between them. The CDR3 has 16 residues. CDR1 and CDR2 from the germline V gene are MNHEY and SVGEGT. The CDR3 bases are TGTGCCAGCAGTTACTCAAGGGGGGGGTCCTACAATGAGCAGTTCTTC. Its translation: CASSYSRGGSYNEQFF.

This clonotype was seen at least ten times. The chain employs TRBV6-6 and TRBJ2-7; 12 bases agree with TRBD1. Unmatched junction bases numbered 9, after V lost 9 bases and J lost 3 bases. This CDR3 has 15 residues. The germline V gene has CDR1 MNHNY and CDR2 SVGAGI (reference sequence). CDR3 in amino acids: CASQEGTGGFYEQYF. Here the CDR3 DNA reads TGTGCCAGTCAAGAAGGGACAGGGGGCTTCTACGAGCAGTACTTC.

This clonotype was seen many times. V usage is TRBV2 and J usage is TRBJ2-7; the match to TRBD1 covers 10 bases. This CDR3 is built from 13 residues. Germline CDR1 is SNHLY and CDR2 is FYNNEI. V shed 5 bases and J 5 bases; nucleotides not matched to a gene: 3. CDR3 residues: CASSSGTGDEQYF. The CDR3 nucleotides are TGTGCCAGCAGTTCCGGGACAGGGGACGAGCAGTACTTC. The complete variable domain, with remaining parts taken from reference TRBV2 and TRBJ2-7, reads EPEVTQTPSHQVTQMGQEVILRCVPISNHLYFYWYRQILGQKVEFLVSFYNNEISEKSEIFDDQFSVERPDGSNFTLKIRSTKLEDSAMYFCASSSGTGDEQYFGPGTRLTVT.